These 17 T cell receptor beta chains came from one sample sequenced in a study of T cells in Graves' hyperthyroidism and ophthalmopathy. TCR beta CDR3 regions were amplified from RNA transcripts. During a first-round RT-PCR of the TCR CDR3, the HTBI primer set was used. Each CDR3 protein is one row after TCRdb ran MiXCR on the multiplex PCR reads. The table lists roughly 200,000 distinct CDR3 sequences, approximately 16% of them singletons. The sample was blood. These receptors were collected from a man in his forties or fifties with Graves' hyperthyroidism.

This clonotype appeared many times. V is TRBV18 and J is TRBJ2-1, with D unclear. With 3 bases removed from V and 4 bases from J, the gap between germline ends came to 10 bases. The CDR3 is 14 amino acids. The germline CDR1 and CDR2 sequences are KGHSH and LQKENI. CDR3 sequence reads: CASSPTTGYNEQFF. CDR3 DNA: TGTGCCAGCTCACCTACGACCGGATACAATGAGCAGTTCTTC.

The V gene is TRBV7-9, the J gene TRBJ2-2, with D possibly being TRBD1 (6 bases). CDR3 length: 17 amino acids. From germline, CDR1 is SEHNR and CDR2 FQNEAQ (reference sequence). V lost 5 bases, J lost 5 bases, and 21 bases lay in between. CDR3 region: CASSHDPGTTGTGELFF. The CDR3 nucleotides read TGTGCCAGCAGCCATGACCCCGGGACAACGGGAACCGGGGAGCTGTTTTTT.

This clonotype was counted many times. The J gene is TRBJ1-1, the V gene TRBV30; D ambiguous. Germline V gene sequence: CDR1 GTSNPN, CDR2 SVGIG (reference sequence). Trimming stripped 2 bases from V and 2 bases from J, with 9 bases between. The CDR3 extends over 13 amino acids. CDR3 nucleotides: TGTGCCTGGAGTCCGGGCGTTAACACTGAAGCTTTCTTT. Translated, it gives CAWSPGVNTEAFF.

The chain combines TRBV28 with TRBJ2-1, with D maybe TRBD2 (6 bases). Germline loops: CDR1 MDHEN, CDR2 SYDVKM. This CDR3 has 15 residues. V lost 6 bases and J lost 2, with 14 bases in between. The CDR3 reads CASSWGDEAYNEQFF. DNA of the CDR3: TGTGCCAGCAGCTGGGGGGACGAGGCCTACAATGAGCAGTTCTTC.

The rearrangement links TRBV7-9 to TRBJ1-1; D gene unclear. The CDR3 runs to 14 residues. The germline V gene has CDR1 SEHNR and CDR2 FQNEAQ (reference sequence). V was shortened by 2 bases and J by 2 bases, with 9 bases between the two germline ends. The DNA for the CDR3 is TGTGCCAGCAGCTTAAGCGCGGCCAACACTGAAGCTTTCTTT. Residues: CASSLSAANTEAFF.

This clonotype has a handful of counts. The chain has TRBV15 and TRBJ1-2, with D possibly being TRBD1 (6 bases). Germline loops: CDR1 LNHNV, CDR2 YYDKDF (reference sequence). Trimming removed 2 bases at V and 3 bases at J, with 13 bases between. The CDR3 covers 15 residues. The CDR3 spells CATSRRGTSDYGYTF. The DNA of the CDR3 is TGTGCCACCAGCAGAAGAGGGACATCGGACTATGGCTACACCTTC.

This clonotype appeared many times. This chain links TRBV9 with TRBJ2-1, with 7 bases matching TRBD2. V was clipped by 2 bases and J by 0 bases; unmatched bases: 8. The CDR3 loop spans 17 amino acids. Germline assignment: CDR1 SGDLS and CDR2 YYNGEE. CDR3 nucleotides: TGTGCCAGCAGCGTGGGGGGGTGGCCCAGCTCCTACAATGAGCAGTTCTTC. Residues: CASSVGGWPSSYNEQFF.

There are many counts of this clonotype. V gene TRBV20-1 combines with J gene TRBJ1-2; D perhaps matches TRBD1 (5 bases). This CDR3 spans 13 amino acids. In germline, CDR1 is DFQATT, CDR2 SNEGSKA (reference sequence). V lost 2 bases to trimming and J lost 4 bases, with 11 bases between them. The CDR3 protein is CSARQAQGYGYTF. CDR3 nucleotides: TGCAGTGCTAGACAGGCTCAGGGCTATGGCTACACCTTC.

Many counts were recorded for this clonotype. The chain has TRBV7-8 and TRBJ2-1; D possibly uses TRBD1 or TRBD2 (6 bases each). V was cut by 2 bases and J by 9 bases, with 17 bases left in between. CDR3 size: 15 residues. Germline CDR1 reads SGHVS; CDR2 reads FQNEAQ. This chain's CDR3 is CASSLIGGGLGEQFF. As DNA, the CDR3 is TGTGCCAGCAGCTTAATCGGGGGCGGGTTGGGTGAGCAGTTCTTC.

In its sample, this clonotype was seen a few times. The CDR3 reads CASSPGLAGGRQETQYF. The CDR3 nucleotides read TGCGCCAGCAGCCCCGGACTAGCGGGGGGTCGACAAGAGACCCAGTACTTC. This chain uses TRBV5-1 with TRBJ2-5; 14 nucleotides line up with TRBD2. Trimming at V came to 4 bases and at J to 2 bases, leaving 7 bases not matched to a gene. The V gene's germline CDR1 is SGHRS and CDR2 YFSETQ. The length of the CDR3 is 17 residues.

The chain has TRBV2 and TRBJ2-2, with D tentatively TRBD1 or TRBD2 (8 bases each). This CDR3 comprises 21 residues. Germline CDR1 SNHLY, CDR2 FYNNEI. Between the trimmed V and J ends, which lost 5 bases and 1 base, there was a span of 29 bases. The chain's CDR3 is CASSHDSGVRSGTGNTGELFF. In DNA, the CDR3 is TGTGCCAGCAGTCACGATAGCGGGGTCCGCTCCGGGACAGGGAACACCGGGGAGCTGTTTTTT.

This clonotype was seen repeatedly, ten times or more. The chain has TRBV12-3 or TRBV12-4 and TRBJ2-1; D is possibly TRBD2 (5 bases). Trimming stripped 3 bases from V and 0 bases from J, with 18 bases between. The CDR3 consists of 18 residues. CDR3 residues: CASSFGPGLLSSYNEQFF. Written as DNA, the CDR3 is TGTGCCAGCAGTTTCGGGCCAGGACTCTTAAGCTCCTACAATGAGCAGTTCTTC.

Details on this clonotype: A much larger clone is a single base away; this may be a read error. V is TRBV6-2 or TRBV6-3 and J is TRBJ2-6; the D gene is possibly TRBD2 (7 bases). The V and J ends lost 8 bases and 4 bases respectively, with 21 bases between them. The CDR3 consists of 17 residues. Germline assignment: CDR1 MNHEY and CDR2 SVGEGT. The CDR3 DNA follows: TGTGCCAGCGAGAGGAGCCGGGGGGCGGACGGGGCCAACGTCCTGACTTTC. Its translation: CASERSRGADGANVLTF.

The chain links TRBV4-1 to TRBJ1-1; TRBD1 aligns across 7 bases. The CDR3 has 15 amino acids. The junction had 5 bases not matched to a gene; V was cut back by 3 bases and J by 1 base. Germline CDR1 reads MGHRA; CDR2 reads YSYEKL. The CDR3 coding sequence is TGCGCCAGCAGCCAGATACAGGGGAAGAACACTGAAGCTTTCTTT. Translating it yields CASSQIQGKNTEAFF.

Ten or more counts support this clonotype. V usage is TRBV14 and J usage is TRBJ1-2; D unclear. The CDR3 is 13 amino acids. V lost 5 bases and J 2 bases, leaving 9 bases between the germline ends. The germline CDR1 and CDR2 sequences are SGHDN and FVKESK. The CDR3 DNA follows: TGTGCCAGCAGCTCACAGCTGAACTATGGCTACACCTTC. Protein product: CASSSQLNYGYTF.

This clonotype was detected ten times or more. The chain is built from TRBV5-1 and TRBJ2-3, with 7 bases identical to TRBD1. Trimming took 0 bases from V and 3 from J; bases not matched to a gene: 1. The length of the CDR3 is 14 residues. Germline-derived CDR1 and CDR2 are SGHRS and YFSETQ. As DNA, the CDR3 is TGCGCCAGCAGCTTGGAGACAGGGACAGATACGCAGTATTTT. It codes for CASSLETGTDTQYF.

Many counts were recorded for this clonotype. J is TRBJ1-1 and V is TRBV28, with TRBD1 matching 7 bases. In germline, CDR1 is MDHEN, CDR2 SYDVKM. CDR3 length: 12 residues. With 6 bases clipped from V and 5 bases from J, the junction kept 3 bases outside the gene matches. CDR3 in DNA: TGTGCCAGCAGAGAGACAGGGACTGAAGCTTTCTTT. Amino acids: CASRETGTEAFF. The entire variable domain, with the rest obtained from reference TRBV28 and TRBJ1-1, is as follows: DVKVTQSSRYLVKRTGEKVFLECVQDMDHENMFWYRQDPGLGLRLIYFSYDVKMKEKGDIPEGYSVSREKKERFSLILESASTNQTSMYLCASRETGTEAFFGQGTRLTVV.